This is a list of T cell receptor beta chains from one sample in a study of CD8 T cells in Susac syndrome. Each CDR3 protein is one row after TCRdb ran MiXCR on the immunoSEQ multiplex PCR reads. The sample lists 150,000 to 200,000 distinct CDR3 sequences; around 94% were seen once. Specimen: CD4+ T cells from PBMCs. These receptors were taken from a human donor in good health. The CDR3 runs from the conserved cysteine through the conserved F or W. D genes are given only for firm matches. Only part of the rows carry a size: once, few, many, or a class if the clone is expanded.

cdr3_length j_call v_call clone_size d_call cdr3_nt cdr3_aa
15 TRBJ2-3 TRBV18 - TRBD2 TGTGCCAGCTCACCAGGGACTAGCGGGGGAGATACGCAGTATTTT CASSPGTSGGDTQYF
14 TRBJ1-2 TRBV14 once - TGTGCCAGCAGCCAAGTGCGACAGACGGCTGGCTACACCTTC CASSQVRQTAGYTF
13 TRBJ2-5 TRBV29-1 once - TGCAGCGTTGCACGGGGGCCCCGAGAGACCCAGTACTTC CSVARGPRETQYF
15 TRBJ1-6 TRBV30 - - TGTGCCTGGAGTGGGGGGCAGGCGAATAATTCACCCCTCCACTTT CAWSGGQANNSPLHF
15 TRBJ1-1 TRBV5-1 - TRBD1 TGCGCCAGCAGCTTGGGAGGGGGCCGGTACACTGAAGCTTTCTTT CASSLGGGRYTEAFF
12 TRBJ1-2 TRBV19 once - TGTGCCAGTCAGAACACCATTTATGGCTACACCTTC CASQNTIYGYTF
13 TRBJ2-7 TRBV3-1 - - TGTGCCAGCAGCCTAGCACTTGGACACGAGCAGTACTTC CASSLALGHEQYF
12 TRBJ1-5 TRBV7-6 - - TGTGCCAGCAGCTTACCCTCTCAGCCCCAGCATTTT CASSLPSQPQHF
16 TRBJ2-7 TRBV2 - TRBD2 TGTGCCAGCAGTGGGGTGGCTAGCGGGGCTAAAAGGGAGCAGTACTTC CASSGVASGAKREQYF
12 TRBJ1-2 TRBV29-1 - - TGCAGCGTTGACCGGAGGGACTATGGCTACACCTTC CSVDRRDYGYTF
17 TRBJ2-6 TRBV15 - TRBD1 TGTGCCACCAGCGGCCCGGGACAGCTCCCTGGGGCCAACGTCCTGACTTTC CATSGPGQLPGANVLTF
15 TRBJ2-3 TRBV3-1 - - TGTGCCAGCAGCCAAGGGGGCGCTAGAGCAGATACGCAGTATTTT CASSQGGARADTQYF
14 TRBJ2-7 TRBV6-6 - TRBD2 TGTGCCAGCAGCCCCGTCCGGGGGGCCTACGAGCAGTACTTC CASSPVRGAYEQYF
15 TRBJ2-7 TRBV2 - - TGTGCCAGCAGTGAAGCATCCCCATCCGTTTACGAGCAGTACTTC CASSEASPSVYEQYF
17 TRBJ2-6 TRBV19 - - TGTGCCAGTAGCTTGACGGACAGCCCCTCTGGGGCCAACGTCCTGACTTTC CASSLTDSPSGANVLTF
17 TRBJ1-6 TRBV23-1 - - TGCGCCAGCAGTCAACACGGACGGAGCTCCTATAATTCACCCCTCCACTTT CASSQHGRSSYNSPLHF
13 TRBJ1-2 TRBV20-1 - - TGCAGTGCTAGTAATAGTGTTGGGTATGGCTACACCTTC CSASNSVGYGYTF
14 TRBJ2-5 TRBV3-1 - - TGTGCCAGCAGCCAGATAGGGCTAGGAAAGACCCAGTACTTC CASSQIGLGKTQYF
14 TRBJ2-7 TRBV15 - TRBD1 TGTGCCACCAGCAGAGTCGGTACAGGGGGCGAGCAGTACTTC CATSRVGTGGEQYF
14 TRBJ1-5 TRBV20-1 - TRBD1 TGCAGTGCTTTACAGGGGGCGCAAGGTCAGCCCCAGCATTTT CSALQGAQGQPQHF
13 TRBJ2-5 TRBV20-1 - TRBD2 TGCAGTGCTATTCGGGGGGGCCGGGAGACCCAGTACTTC CSAIRGGRETQYF
13 TRBJ2-5 TRBV5-4 - TRBD1 TGTGCCGCGGGGACAGGGGGACTAGAGACCCAGTACTTC CAAGTGGLETQYF
13 TRBJ2-1 TRBV29-1 - - TGCAGCCACCGTTCTGATGGAAACAATGAGCAGTTCTTC CSHRSDGNNEQFF
17 TRBJ2-1 TRBV4-3 - - TGCGCCAGCAGCCAAACGGTAGGGCTGGTAGGAGACAATGAGCAGTTCTTC CASSQTVGLVGDNEQFF
13 TRBJ2-3 TRBV20-1 - TRBD2 TGCAGTGCTAGCGGGGGGGCCGTAGATACGCAGTATTTT CSASGGAVDTQYF
10 TRBJ1-1 TRBV27 - - TGTGCCAGCAGGAACACTGAAGCTTTCTTT CASRNTEAFF
14 TRBJ2-7 TRBV5-1 - - TGCGCCAGCAGATTGACGGAGCTTACCTACGAGCAGTACTTC CASRLTELTYEQYF
13 TRBJ1-5 TRBV25-1 - - TGTGCCAGCAGTGGATCCGGGGGTCAGCCCCAGCATTTT CASSGSGGQPQHF
14 TRBJ1-2 TRBV20-1 - TRBD1 TGCAGTGCTAGACTTCTACAGGGGGCGTTAGGCTACACCTTC CSARLLQGALGYTF
14 TRBJ1-2 TRBV6-2/TRBV6-3 - - TGTGCCAGCAGTTACCGCCGAGATTCGGATGGCTACACCTTC CASSYRRDSDGYTF
20 TRBJ2-1 TRBV4-3 - TRBD2 TGCGCCAGCAGCCAAACCCGGGGACTACTAGACGAGAGGGCCTACAATGAGCAGTTCTTC CASSQTRGLLDERAYNEQFF
13 TRBJ2-7 TRBV6-2/TRBV6-3 - - TGTGCCAGCAGTTTAAGGAGGGACTACGAGCAGTACTTC CASSLRRDYEQYF
15 TRBJ2-7 TRBV3-1 - - TGTGCCAGCAGCCAAGACATACTGTGGGGCTACGAGCAGTACTTC CASSQDILWGYEQYF
12 TRBJ2-1 TRBV4-3 - - TGCGCCAGCAGCCAAGAGGGGGATGAGCAGTTCTTC CASSQEGDEQFF
12 TRBJ2-7 TRBV20-1 - - TGCAGTGCAGACGACGGAACCTACGAGCAGTACTTC CSADDGTYEQYF
14 TRBJ1-5 TRBV30 - - TGTGCCTGGAGCGGCAAGGGGGGGAATCAGCCCCAGCATTTT CAWSGKGGNQPQHF
11 TRBJ2-2 TRBV7-9 - - TGTGCCAGCACCTTGGCCGGGGAGCTGTTTTTT CASTLAGELFF
13 TRBJ2-7 TRBV7-9 - - TGTGCCAGCAGCTTAACCCAGGGCTACGAGCAGTACTTC CASSLTQGYEQYF
12 TRBJ2-1 TRBV19 - - TGTGCCAGTAGTTCTCGGAGCGAAGAGCAGTTCTTC CASSSRSEEQFF
16 TRBJ2-3 TRBV28 once TRBD1 TGTGCCAGCAGTTTACTTCCCGGACAGGGAAGGGATACGCAGTATTTT CASSLLPGQGRDTQYF
15 TRBJ2-7 TRBV20-1 - - TGCAGTGTTCTCCCCTTGCTGGGGCCTTCCTACGAGCAGTACTTC CSVLPLLGPSYEQYF
13 TRBJ2-5 TRBV29-1 - - TGCAGCGTTGAACCGGACTACAGAGGGACCCAGTACTTC CSVEPDYRGTQYF
16 TRBJ1-6 TRBV19 - - TGTGCCAGTAGTATTCGAACAGGCGGCTATAATTCACCCCTCCACTTT CASSIRTGGYNSPLHF
14 TRBJ2-3 TRBV29-1 - TRBD2 TGCAGCGTCCAGAGGACTAGCGGGGCAGATACGCAGTATTTT CSVQRTSGADTQYF
11 TRBJ2-3 TRBV29-1 once - TGCAGCGTCGCTGGCACAGATACGCAGTATTTT CSVAGTDTQYF
15 TRBJ2-1 TRBV15 - - TGTGCCACCCACCGGGTGGCGGGGGCATACAATGAGCAGTTCTTC CATHRVAGAYNEQFF
15 TRBJ2-1 TRBV5-1 - - TGCGCCAGCTGCCTTAGCGGAAGCTCCTACAATGAGCAGTTCTTC CASCLSGSSYNEQFF
17 TRBJ2-5 TRBV13 once - TGTGCCAGCAGCTCGGCCGGGACACCCTCTTGGGGGGAGACCCAGTACTTC CASSSAGTPSWGETQYF
16 TRBJ1-5 TRBV24-1 - - TGTGCCACCAGTCTTGGAGGCAGGGGAAGGGAACAGCCCCAGCATTTT CATSLGGRGREQPQHF